The rows below give T cell receptor beta chains drawn from one sample of a study of PD-1 blockade in classical Hodgkin lymphoma. The repertoire was sequenced with immunoSEQ multiplex PCR; TCRdb's copy has only in-frame clones and lacks some. The sample yields 20,000 to 30,000 clones, around 80% seen once. Material: peripheral blood mononuclear cells (PBMCs), obtained before the fourth cycle of nivolumab. The source of these receptors is a human donor with classical Hodgkin lymphoma. Both conserved end residues are part of each CDR3. A D gene is named only where the DNA matches it firmly. A clone size is listed for some rows: how often the clone was seen (once, few, many), or a class if it is expanded.

TRBV4-1	TRBJ2-5	.	TRBD2	TGCGCCAGCAGCCCGGGACTAGCGCAGGGGACCCAGTACTTC	CASSPGLAQGTQYF
TRBV28	TRBJ2-7	medium-sized	TRBD1	TGTGCCAGCAGTTTCCAGGGGGTATCCTACGAGCAGTACTTC	CASSFQGVSYEQYF
TRBV27	TRBJ2-1	.	TRBD2	TGTGCCAGCAGTTTAAGTGCGGGAGGAACCCTCAATGAGCAGTTCTTC	CASSLSAGGTLNEQFF
TRBV9	TRBJ2-2	.	TRBD2	TGTGCCAGCAGCCTTCCAGATGTCGGGGGGGCCCCCGGGGAGCTGTTTTTT	CASSLPDVGGAPGELFF
TRBV5-4	TRBJ2-1	few	.	TGTGCCAGCAGCTTGGGGGGCCCCCACAATGAGCAGTTCTTC	CASSLGGPHNEQFF
TRBV6-1	TRBJ2-7	.	.	TGTGCCAGCTCCTCATACTACGAGCAGTACTTC	CASSSYYEQYF
TRBV18	TRBJ1-6	.	.	TGTGCCAGCTCACCATATGATGTTAATTCACCCCTCCACTTT	CASSPYDVNSPLHF
TRBV4-3	TRBJ2-7	.	TRBD2	TGCGCCAGCAGCCAAGTCCACCCGGGACTAGCGCTCTACGAGCAGTACTTC	CASSQVHPGLALYEQYF
TRBV27	TRBJ1-5	once	.	TGTGCCAGCAGTTCCCTGGGGGGGGTATATAGCAATCAGCCCCAGCATTTT	CASSSLGGVYSNQPQHF
TRBV10-3	TRBJ2-1	.	.	TGTGCCATCAGTGAGTCGGTGGACAATGAGCAGTTCTTC	CAISESVDNEQFF
TRBV5-1	TRBJ2-2	few	TRBD1	TGCGCCAGCAGCTTGGGGACAGGGGGAACCGGGGAGCTGTTTTTT	CASSLGTGGTGELFF
TRBV7-9	TRBJ2-3	.	TRBD2	TGTGCCAGCAGCCCGACTAGCGGGAGAACAGATACGCAGTATTTT	CASSPTSGRTDTQYF
TRBV14	TRBJ1-3	.	.	TGTGCCAGCAGCCAAGCGGCGATCTCTGGAAACACCATATATTTT	CASSQAAISGNTIYF
TRBV5-5	TRBJ2-7	.	TRBD1	TGTGCCAGCAGCTTGGGGACAGGTGGCCGTCCTTTCTACGAGCAGTACTTC	CASSLGTGGRPFYEQYF
TRBV7-9	TRBJ2-3	.	TRBD2	TGTGCCAGCAGCCCCGGACTAGCGCCCACAGATACGCAGTATTTT	CASSPGLAPTDTQYF
TRBV5-1	TRBJ1-5	.	TRBD1	TGCGCCAGCAGCTTGGCAGGGGGCGGTCAGCCCCAGCATTTT	CASSLAGGGQPQHF
TRBV13	TRBJ1-1	.	.	TGTGCCAGCAGCTTTACCCGGGACCTAAACCACCCGGCTTTCTTT	CASSFTRDLNHPAFF
TRBV5-1	TRBJ2-1	.	TRBD2	TGCGCCAGCAGCTTATATAGCGGGACCTACAATGAGCAGTTCTTC	CASSLYSGTYNEQFF
TRBV2	TRBJ2-7	medium-sized	TRBD2	TGTGCCAGCAATCCCAGCGGGGTAGGCTCCTACGAGCAGTACTTC	CASNPSGVGSYEQYF
TRBV15	TRBJ1-2	.	TRBD1	TGTGCCACCAGTAGGGGTCGAGACAGGGACTATGGCTACACCTTC	CATSRGRDRDYGYTF
TRBV7-2	TRBJ1-2	once	.	TGTGCCAGCAGCGTCGAGCCCGGCTATGGCTACACCTTC	CASSVEPGYGYTF
TRBV29-1	TRBJ1-2	.	.	TGCAGCGTTGACGTAGGGCCAGACTATGGCTACACCTTC	CSVDVGPDYGYTF
TRBV4-1	TRBJ1-2	medium-sized	TRBD1	TGCGCCAGCAGCCAAGACGAGGGGGCTTATGGCTACACCTTC	CASSQDEGAYGYTF
TRBV28	TRBJ2-2	few	TRBD2	TGTGCCAGCTATGGGACTAGCGGGAGGGGGAACACCGGGGAGCTGTTTTTT	CASYGTSGRGNTGELFF
TRBV11-2	TRBJ1-1	.	.	TGTGCCAGCAGCTTAGAACCAGGGATCACTGAAGCTTTCTTT	CASSLEPGITEAFF
TRBV10-1	TRBJ2-7	.	.	TGCGCCAGCAGTGAAAGAGAAAGAAGGGAGCAGTACTTC	CASSERERREQYF
TRBV7-9	TRBJ1-1	.	.	TGTGCCAGCAGCTTAGGAGGCCTGGGGGGCCACGCTGAAGCTTTCTTT	CASSLGGLGGHAEAFF
TRBV4-1	TRBJ2-2	.	.	TGCGCCAGCAGCCAAGATCTTTCTAGATTTAACGGGGAGCTGTTTTTT	CASSQDLSRFNGELFF
TRBV25-1	TRBJ2-2	few	.	TGTGCCAGCAGTCCTGCGGACACCGACACCGGGGAGCTGTTTTTT	CASSPADTDTGELFF
TRBV6-1	TRBJ2-7	.	.	TGTGCCAGCAGTGTTGAAAGGGGCATGGGCGAGCAGTACTTC	CASSVERGMGEQYF
TRBV7-9	TRBJ1-2	.	TRBD1	TGTGCCATCCTCGGGACAGGCTATGGCTACACCTTC	CAILGTGYGYTF
TRBV6-1	TRBJ1-4	few	.	TGTGCCAGCAGTGCCCCAGGGAGGGATGAAAAACTGTTTTTT	CASSAPGRDEKLFF
TRBV7-9	TRBJ2-5	once	.	TGTGCCAGCAGCTTACCGCTAGGGCAGCAAGAGACCCAGTACTTC	CASSLPLGQQETQYF
TRBV7-9	TRBJ2-5	.	.	TGTGCCAGCAGCTCCGATCACTACAGGATTCAAGAGACCCAGTACTTC	CASSSDHYRIQETQYF
TRBV4-3	TRBJ2-4	once	TRBD2	TGCGCCAGCAGCCGTTGGGGACTAGCGCAAAACATTCAGTACTTC	CASSRWGLAQNIQYF
TRBV4-3	TRBJ2-3	.	TRBD1	TGCGCCAGCAGCCAAGATGTGGGAGACAGGGCGCTAGATACGCAGTATTTT	CASSQDVGDRALDTQYF
TRBV2	TRBJ2-1	.	.	TGTGCCAGCAGTGAAGCGGGCGGGGCCCTCGAGCAGTTCTTC	CASSEAGGALEQFF
TRBV19	TRBJ1-1	.	.	TGTGCCAGTAAAGAGGGGCCGGTTCAGGTCGCTGAAGCTTTCTTT	CASKEGPVQVAEAFF
TRBV19	TRBJ2-3	.	.	TGTGCCAGTAGTACTTGGGGAAGGTCAAAGGACACAGATACGCAGTATTTT	CASSTWGRSKDTDTQYF